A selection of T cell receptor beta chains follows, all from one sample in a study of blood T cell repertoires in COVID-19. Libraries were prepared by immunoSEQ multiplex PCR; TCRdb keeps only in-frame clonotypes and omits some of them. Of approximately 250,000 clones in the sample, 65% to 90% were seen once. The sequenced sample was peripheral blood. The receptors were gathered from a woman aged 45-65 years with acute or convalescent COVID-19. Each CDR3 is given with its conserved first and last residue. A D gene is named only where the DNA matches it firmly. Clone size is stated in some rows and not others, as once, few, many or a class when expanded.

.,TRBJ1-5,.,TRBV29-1,CSVGSGFNQPQHF,TGCAGCGTTGGATCAGGGTTTAATCAGCCCCAGCATTTT
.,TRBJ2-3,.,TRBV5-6,CASSLKGPIHRYF,TGTGCCAGCAGCTTGAAGGGGCCTATTCACAGATATTTT
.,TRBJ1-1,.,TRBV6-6,CASTFSGSPEAFF,TGTGCCAGCACCTTCTCAGGGTCTCCTGAAGCTTTCTTT
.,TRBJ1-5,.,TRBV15,CATSWEAGNQPQHF,TGTGCCACCAGCTGGGAGGCTGGCAATCAGCCCCAGCATTTT
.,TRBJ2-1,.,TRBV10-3,CAISLEGGYDEQFF,TGTGCCATCAGCTTGGAAGGGGGTTACGATGAGCAGTTCTTC
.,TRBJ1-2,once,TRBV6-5,CASSLARNYGYTF,TGTGCCAGCAGTCTAGCCAGAAACTATGGCTACACCTTC
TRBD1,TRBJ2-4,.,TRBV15,CATSSGTGISKNIQYF,TGTGCCACCAGCAGCGGGACAGGGATATCCAAAAACATTCAGTACTTC
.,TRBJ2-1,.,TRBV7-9,CASSTDSNEQFF,TGTGCCAGCAGCACGGACTCCAATGAGCAGTTCTTC
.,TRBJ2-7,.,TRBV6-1,CASSEVDTSYEQYF,TGTGCCAGCAGTGAAGTGGACACCTCCTACGAGCAGTACTTC
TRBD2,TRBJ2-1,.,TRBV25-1,CASSGGLAGAGEQFF,TGTGCCAGCAGTGGGGGACTAGCGGGGGCGGGCGAGCAGTTCTTC
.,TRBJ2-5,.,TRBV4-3,CASSQVVGGQETQYF,TGCGCCAGCAGCCAAGTTGTGGGGGGCCAAGAGACCCAGTACTTC
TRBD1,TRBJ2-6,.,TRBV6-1,CASSGRDRGPQGANVLTF,TGTGCCAGCAGTGGCCGGGACAGGGGGCCTCAGGGGGCCAACGTCCTGACTTTC
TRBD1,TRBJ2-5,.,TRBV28,CASSPQGAGLETQYF,TGTGCCAGCAGTCCACAGGGGGCAGGATTGGAGACCCAGTACTTC
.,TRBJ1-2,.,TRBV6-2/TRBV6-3,CASSTPGYNYGYTF,TGTGCCAGCAGTACCCCAGGGTATAACTATGGCTACACCTTC
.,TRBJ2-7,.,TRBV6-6,CASRRTTYEQYF,TGTGCCAGCAGGCGGACAACATACGAGCAGTACTTC
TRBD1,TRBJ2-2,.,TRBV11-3,CASSPDRGFTGELFF,TGTGCCAGCAGCCCGGACAGGGGTTTCACCGGGGAGCTGTTTTTT
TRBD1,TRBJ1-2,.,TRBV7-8,CASSMGQGYGYTF,TGTGCCAGCAGCATGGGACAGGGTTATGGCTACACCTTC